The sequence of this T cell receptor beta chain was determined in a study of blood T cell repertoires in COVID-19. About the study: Whether acute or convalescent, the COVID-19 samples came from the United States, Italy and Spain. PBMCs, B-cell-depleted T cells, or T cells provided the cDNA or gDNA that made up the material.

The CDR3 consists of 15 residues. Germline values: CDR1 PRHDT, CDR2 FYEKMQ (reference sequence). With V trimmed by 2 bases and J by 3 bases, 5 bases remained unmatched. How the authors handled the data: Amplification of reference gene primers was used by the study to estimate nucleated cell counts. The data were produced by immunoSEQ multiplex PCR, yet TCRdb's version contains in-frame clones alone and is incomplete. That table furnishes V, J and clone size, whereas the DNA furnished D and trimming. The data hold about 200,000 clones, with around 84% observed a single time. The receptor's source is a human donor in a cohort sampled during active COVID-19. This chain joins TRBV13 and TRBJ1-2; 8 nucleotides align to TRBD1. Sequencing used peripheral blood. CDR3 DNA sequence: TGTGCCAGCAGCTTACGGGCAGGGGGCGACTATGGCTACACCTTC. Encoded protein: CASSLRAGGDYGYTF.